The clone carrying this T cell receptor beta chain showed up just a few times. The antigen is unknown. This sample was included in a study of cytomegalovirus exposure and HLA in healthy donors. Overall study results and limits: Equally common other TCR beta chains were less clonally expanded than HLA-associated ones, a later analysis found. Reports credit the classifier with highly specific, highly sensitive diagnosis of cytomegalovirus status.

Vbeta (60) and Jbeta (13) primers were used in the PCR. The table came from immunoSEQ multiplex PCR; TCRdb's copy has only in-frame clones and leaves some out. The data show approximately 170,000 clones, about 70% seen once. The TCR comes from a woman younger than 30 in good health and CMV-seropositive. Sequencing was done on a sample of PBMCs.

The CDR3 nucleotides are TGCGCCAGCAGCCAAGTTTCAGGGGTGGGTGGCTACACCTTC. Its translation: CASSQVSGVGGYTF. The V call is TRBV4-3, the J call TRBJ1-2, with a weak D call TRBD1 (6 bases). This CDR3 spans 14 amino acids. CDR1 is LGHNA and CDR2 is YSLEER in the germline V gene. The ends were cut back, 1 base at V and 7 bases at J, with 13 bases in the middle.